Listed here are 19 T cell receptor beta chains from one sample, sequenced in a study of blood T cell repertoires in COVID-19. Profiling relied on immunoSEQ multiplex PCR, and the TCRdb table lists in-frame clones only, not all of them. The repertoire consists of around 64,000 clones, with less than 80% occurring once and the leading ten covering 3% to 3.5%. Input material: peripheral blood. These receptors were collected from a man aged 55 to 69 with acute or convalescent COVID-19.

This clone was seen a single time. The V gene is TRBV6-1, the J gene TRBJ1-1; 10 bases agree with TRBD1. This CDR3 has 14 amino acids. Germline-derived CDR1 and CDR2 are MNHNS and SASEGT. Trimming took 3 bases from V and 6 from J; bases not matched to a gene: 4. CDR3 sequence (DNA): TGTGCCAGCAGTGAGGGACAGGGGCGCGCTGAAGCTTTCTTT. This gives the protein CASSEGQGRAEAFF.

The rearrangement links TRBV30 to TRBJ1-1, with a possible D match to TRBD1 (5 bases). The germline V and J ends were trimmed by 2 bases and 8 bases, with 21 bases remaining between them. The CDR3 runs to 15 residues. Germline CDR1 reads GTSNPN; CDR2 reads SVGIG (reference sequence). In DNA form, the CDR3 reads TGTGCCTGGAGTCCACTGGGGGAGGGTCTTTTCGAAGCTTTCTTT. Its translation is CAWSPLGEGLFEAFF.

The genes are TRBV11-1 and TRBJ2-7, with a possible D match to TRBD1 (6 bases). Trimming removed 1 base from V and 0 bases from J, with 13 bases in between. The CDR3 has 16 amino acids. Germline V gene sequence: CDR1 SGHAT, CDR2 FQDESV (reference sequence). CDR3 amino acids: CASSLGSGTLSYEQYF. The CDR3 coding sequence is TGTGCCAGCAGCTTAGGCTCCGGGACACTCTCCTACGAGCAGTACTTC.

The rearrangement links TRBV28 to TRBJ1-2, with D unclear. The length of the CDR3 is 18 residues. The V end was cut by 4 bases, the J end by 3 bases, with 24 bases between. CDR1 is MDHEN, CDR2 SYDVKM, per germline. CDR3 DNA sequence: TGTGCCAGCAGTTCGCGAGGCGCAGGCGGACTAAACGACTATGGCTACACCTTC. Protein: CASSSRGAGGLNDYGYTF.

The chain links TRBV9 to TRBJ2-7, with a possible D match to TRBD1 (6 bases). Looked up from germline, CDR1 is SGDLS and CDR2 is YYNGEE. Trimming cost V 4 bases and J 6 bases, with 14 bases left between them. The CDR3 has 13 amino acids. CDR3 DNA sequence: TGTGCCAGCAGCAGATCTGGGGGCGGCGAGCAGTACTTC. Translated, it gives CASSRSGGGEQYF.

This clone was seen a single time. The J gene is TRBJ2-7, the V gene TRBV28; tentative D call: TRBD1 (6 bases). CDR1 and CDR2 from the germline V gene are MDHEN and SYDVKM. The CDR3 is 15 residues long. Trimming cost V 5 bases and J 5 bases, with 19 bases left between them. CDR3 sequence: CASSPRGSPLDEQYF. CDR3 in DNA: TGTGCCAGCAGTCCGAGGGGGTCCCCTTTGGACGAGCAGTACTTC.

V usage is TRBV3-1 (or the pseudogene TRBV3-2) and J usage is TRBJ1-2, with 9 bases lining up with TRBD1. Unmatched junction bases numbered 6, after V lost 4 bases and J lost 6 bases. The CDR3 has 14 residues. Germline CDR1 is LGHDT and CDR2 is YNNKEL (reference sequence). As DNA, the CDR3 is TGTGCCAGCAGCCTTCGGACAGGGGAACATGGCTACACCTTC. It encodes CASSLRTGEHGYTF.

This sequence joins TRBV30 and TRBJ1-6, with TRBD1 as a possible D gene (5 bases). The CDR3 has 13 residues. Looked up from germline, CDR1 is GTSNPN and CDR2 is SVGIG (reference sequence). The CDR3 DNA reads as TGTGCTTTTGCGGGGACTTATAATTCACCCCTCCACTTT. Translation gives CAFAGTYNSPLHF.

This rearrangement joins TRBV4-2 to TRBJ1-2; D not certain. From germline, CDR1 is LGHNA and CDR2 YNFKEQ. This CDR3 spans 15 amino acids. V dropped 7 bases and J dropped 2 bases, with 17 bases sitting between them. This chain's CDR3 is CASTNSPGENYGYTF. CDR3 in DNA: TGTGCCAGCACCAACTCTCCCGGGGAAAACTATGGCTACACCTTC.

This clone appeared a few times. The chain uses TRBV7-8 and TRBJ2-7; the match to TRBD1 covers 8 bases. The V gene's germline CDR1 is SGHVS and CDR2 FQNEAQ. V was clipped by 5 bases and J by 0 bases; unmatched bases: 3. The CDR3 extends over 14 amino acids. The CDR3 is CASSLTGGSYEQYF. Here the CDR3 DNA reads TGTGCCAGCAGCCTCACAGGGGGCTCCTACGAGCAGTACTTC. Full variable domain (rest looked up from reference TRBV7-8 and TRBJ2-7): GAGVSQSPRYKVAKRGQDVALRCDPISGHVSLFWYQQALGQGPEFLTYFQNEAQLDKSGLPSDRFFAERPEGSVSTLKIQRTQQEDSAVYLCASSLTGGSYEQYFGPGTRLTVT.

This chain connects TRBV7-8 to TRBJ1-3; weak D call: TRBD1 (6 bases). This CDR3 is 15 amino acids long. With 5 bases removed from V and 2 bases from J, the gap between germline ends came to 13 bases. Germline CDR1 is SGHVS and CDR2 is FQNEAQ. The CDR3, as DNA: TGTGCCAGCAGCCCTCTCGGGACAACTGGAAACACCATATATTTT. Translating it yields CASSPLGTTGNTIYF.

In its sample, this clone was seen once. This chain links TRBV15 with TRBJ2-7, with D possibly matching TRBD1 (5 bases). Germline CDR1 is LNHNV and CDR2 is YYDKDF (reference sequence). The ends were cut back, 6 bases at V and 3 bases at J, with 21 bases in the middle. The CDR3 sequence is 16 residues long. The CDR3 is CATSSSVAQGHYEQYF. CDR3 coding DNA: TGTGCCACCAGTTCGAGCGTTGCCCAGGGCCACTACGAGCAGTACTTC.

This clone has a single count. The chain is built from TRBV30 and TRBJ2-7, with unresolved D. Deletions cut 5 bases from V and 3 bases from J, with 8 bases between. The CDR3 totals 11 residues. From germline, CDR1 is GTSNPN and CDR2 SVGIG (reference sequence). CDR3 nucleotides: TGTGCCTGGGCTTACAGCTACGAGCAGTACTTC. Translated, it gives CAWAYSYEQYF.

The chain combines TRBV9 with TRBJ2-5, with TRBD1 matching 7 bases. This CDR3 spans 14 amino acids. J lost 6 bases, V lost 0 bases, and 5 bases had no gene match. The germline gives CDR1 SGDLS, CDR2 YYNGEE. This CDR3 reads CASSVVAGGKTQYF. In nucleotides, the CDR3 is TGTGCCAGCAGCGTAGTGGCAGGGGGAAAGACCCAGTACTTC.

This clone was seen a single time. The CDR3 DNA is TGTGCCAGCTCATCTTGGGGGGTTGGAGGGACTGAAGCTTTCTTT. It specifies CASSSWGVGGTEAFF. The chain joins TRBV5-6 to TRBJ1-1; maybe TRBD1 (5 bases). Germline V gene sequence: CDR1 SGHDT, CDR2 YYEEEE. The CDR3 extends over 15 amino acids. The ends were cut back, 7 bases at V and 5 bases at J, with 21 bases in the middle.

The chain recombines TRBV13 with TRBJ1-2; 8 bases line up with TRBD1. V lost 4 bases and J lost 8; bases outside the gene matches: 12. The CDR3 covers 15 residues. The germline gives CDR1 PRHDT, CDR2 FYEKMQ (reference sequence). The CDR3 DNA reads as TGTGCCAGCAGCTCCGGGACAGGCTCCGAACAAGGCTACACCTTC. Translated, it gives CASSSGTGSEQGYTF.

The chain employs TRBV12-3 or TRBV12-4 and TRBJ1-2, with 8 bases lining up with TRBD1. The CDR3 runs to 13 residues. The junction had 0 bases not matched to a gene; V was cut back by 4 bases and J by 2 bases. The CDR3 sequence is CASSWTGNYGYTF. In DNA, the CDR3 is TGTGCCAGCAGTTGGACAGGGAACTATGGCTACACCTTC.

The chain carries TRBV5-4 and TRBJ1-3, with D maybe TRBD1 (5 bases). V was shortened by 1 base and J by 3 bases, with 17 bases between the two germline ends. Germline V gene sequence: CDR1 SGHNT, CDR2 YYREEE (reference sequence). The CDR3 spans 17 residues. CDR3 nucleotide sequence: TGTGCCAGCAGCTTGTCCAGGGAAGGGACTCGTGGAAACACCATATATTTT. Its protein product is CASSLSREGTRGNTIYF. Full variable domain (outside the CDR3, taken from reference TRBV5-4 and TRBJ1-3): ETGVTQSPTHLIKTRGQQVTLRCSSQSGHNTVSWYQQALGQGPQFIFQYYREEENGRGNFPPRFSGLQFPNYSSELNVNALELDDSALYLCASSLSREGTRGNTIYFGEGSWLTVV.

The V gene is TRBV4-2, the J gene TRBJ2-7, with 7 positions matching TRBD1. From germline, CDR1 is LGHNA and CDR2 YNFKEQ. With V trimmed by 3 bases and J by 2 bases, 10 bases remained unmatched. The CDR3 contains 16 residues. Written as DNA, the CDR3 is TGTGCCAGCAGCCAGAGGATGGGGACAGAGACCTACGAGCAGTACTTC. The encoded protein is CASSQRMGTETYEQYF.